The 31 T cell receptor beta chains in this list originate from one sample, sequenced in a study of T cells after yellow fever vaccination. TCRdb recomputed calls from the 5' RACE reads with MiXCR, one row per CDR3 protein. There are around 500,000 distinct CDR3 sequences in the sample; 20% to 25% occur only once, and about a sixth lies in the top ten. The starting material was PBMCs, obtained roughly 20 days after the first yellow fever vaccination. The source is a young man who received the YFV17D yellow fever vaccine.

This clonotype was recorded a few times. The gene calls are TRBV5-1 and TRBJ2-7; 8 bases fit TRBD1. The CDR3 has 13 residues. Trimming cost V 4 bases and J 5 bases; bases outside gene matches: 5. The germline gives CDR1 SGHRS, CDR2 YFSETQ. CDR3 residues: CASSIGQGNEQYF. DNA of the CDR3: TGCGCCAGCAGCATTGGACAGGGCAACGAGCAGTACTTC.

This chain links TRBV12-3 or TRBV12-4 with TRBJ2-3; D remains unclear. The CDR3 sequence is 14 residues long. Trimming pared 6 bases from V and 0 bases from J, leaving 10 bases between. The CDR3 nucleotides are TGTGCCAGCAGCTCGAGCTGGAGCACAGATACGCAGTATTTT. Translating gives CASSSSWSTDTQYF.

In this sample, this clonotype turned up many times. The chain employs TRBV29-1 and TRBJ1-1; D gene uncertain. Trimming shortened V by 6 bases and J by 1 base, and 6 bases separated the two germline ends. The CDR3 runs 11 residues. The V gene's germline CDR1 is SQVTM and CDR2 ANQGSEA. CDR3 coding DNA: TGCAGCGTAGGGAGGAACACTGAAGCTTTCTTT. This translates into CSVGRNTEAFF.

Ten or more counts support this clonotype. V gene TRBV30 combines with J gene TRBJ2-3; D ambiguous. This CDR3 is 11 amino acids long. Germline CDR1 GTSNPN, CDR2 SVGIG (reference sequence). The ends were cut back, 5 bases at V and 7 bases at J, with 10 bases in the middle. CDR3 DNA sequence: TGTGCCTGGGGCCCCACCTATACGCAGTATTTT. As protein: CAWGPTYTQYF.

This clonotype has only a few counts. The V and J genes are TRBV10-3 and TRBJ2-7; D gene ambiguous. V lost 0 bases to trimming and J lost 0 bases, with 9 bases between them. There are 15 residues in the CDR3. Per germline, CDR1 ENHRY and CDR2 SYGVKD. The CDR3 region has the DNA TGTGCCATCAGTGAGTCGTACGGAAACTCCTACGAGCAGTACGTC. Its translation is CAISESYGNSYEQYV.

The V gene is TRBV6-1, the J gene TRBJ2-6; D unclear. This CDR3 comprises 18 residues. V shed 0 bases and J shed 0 bases, with 12 bases lying between them. Germline lookup yields CDR1 MNHNS and CDR2 SASEGT. CDR3 bases: TGTGCCAGCAGTGAAGCAGGGCTAGGGAACTCTGGGGCCAACGTCCTGACTTTC. Its translation is CASSEAGLGNSGANVLTF.

This clonotype was counted between two and nine times. The J gene is TRBJ2-7, the V gene TRBV13, with D perhaps TRBD2 (6 bases). This CDR3 contains 14 residues. V lost 2 bases to trimming and J lost 0 bases, with 8 bases between them. Germline CDR1 reads PRHDT; CDR2 reads FYEKMQ (reference sequence). The CDR3 coding sequence is TGTGCCAGCAGCTTACGGAGGGCCTCCTACGAGCAGTACGTC. It translates to CASSLRRASYEQYV.

The chain joins TRBV30 to TRBJ2-3, with D unresolved. Germline V CDR1 and CDR2: GTSNPN, SVGIG (reference sequence). This CDR3 is 13 amino acids long. V lost 7 bases to trimming and J lost 0 bases, with 11 bases between them. DNA for the CDR3: TGTGCCTCCCCCCAAAGGAGCACAGATACGCAGTATTTT. Encoded protein: CASPQRSTDTQYF. Filled out from reference TRBV30 and TRBJ2-3, the complete variable domain reads SQTIHQWPATLVQPVGSPLSLECTVEGTSNPNLYWYRQAAGRGLQLLFYSVGIGQISSEVPQNLSASRPQDRQFILSSKKLLLSDSGFYLCASPQRSTDTQYFGPGTRLTVL.

The chain has TRBV20-1 and TRBJ1-1; D might be TRBD1 (6 bases). Trimming removed 0 bases at V and 0 bases at J, with 14 bases between. The CDR3 contains 16 residues. Germline values: CDR1 DFQATT, CDR2 SNEGSKA (reference sequence). The CDR3 DNA reads as TGCAGTGCTAGAGATCCGGGGGGCGGAGTGAACACTGAAGCTTTCTTT. Protein sequence: CSARDPGGGVNTEAFF.

The rearrangement uses TRBV20-1 and TRBJ2-5; D gene ambiguous. CDR3 length: 11 amino acids. Germline values: CDR1 DFQATT, CDR2 SNEGSKA (reference sequence). V was trimmed by 2 bases and J by 5 bases, leaving 6 bases between them. In nucleotides, the CDR3 is TGCAGTGCTAGACTTCGGGAGACCCAGTACTTC. Translating it yields CSARLRETQYF.

The chain employs TRBV19 and TRBJ2-1; TRBD1 agrees at 10 bases. The CDR3 length is 17 residues. The germline CDR1 and CDR2 sequences are LNHDA and SQIVND (reference sequence). V shed 6 bases, J shed 8 bases, and the junction held 16 bases outside the gene matches. The CDR3 sequence is CASRTGGAGGPRDEQFF. In DNA form, the CDR3 reads TGTGCCAGTAGGACAGGGGGCGCGGGGGGCCCTAGGGATGAGCAGTTCTTC.

This chain connects TRBV21-1 to TRBJ2-7. TRBV21-1 is a pseudogene segment. The CDR3 covers 16 residues. The DNA of the CDR3 is TGTGCCAGCAGCAAAGCGCTTTTCGACGGTGGGGTCGAGCAGTACTTC. It translates to CASSKALFDGGVEQYF.

This clonotype was counted between two and nine times. The V and J genes are TRBV6-6 and TRBJ1-2; D might be TRBD1 (5 bases). The CDR3 length is 13 residues. Between the trimmed V and J ends, which lost 7 bases and 4 bases, there was a span of 13 bases. Germline assignment: CDR1 MNHNY and CDR2 SVGAGI (reference sequence). CDR3 coding DNA: TGTGCCAGCAATATCGGGCAGGGCTATGGCTACACCTTC. It translates to CASNIGQGYGYTF.

This chain uses TRBV7-2 with TRBJ1-1; D gene unclear. Trimming cost V 2 bases and J 6 bases, with 7 bases left between them. Germline V CDR1 and CDR2: SGHTA, FQGNSA. The CDR3 loop spans 12 amino acids. The CDR3 protein is CASSLYSSEAFF. The CDR3 DNA reads as TGTGCCAGCAGCTTATATTCCTCTGAAGCTTTCTTT.

The rearrangement links TRBV20-1 to TRBJ2-2, with TRBD2 identical over 7 bases. Germline-derived CDR1 and CDR2 are DFQATT and SNEGSKA (reference sequence). CDR3 length: 12 amino acids. V was pared by 0 bases and J by 14 bases, with 6 bases of the junction left unmatched. The CDR3 reads CSARESGVRLFF. The DNA for the CDR3 is TGCAGTGCTAGAGAGAGCGGGGTTCGACTGTTTTTT.

This clonotype was recorded at least ten times. The chain joins TRBV5-1 to TRBJ2-7; 9 bases fit TRBD1. CDR1 and CDR2 (germline): SGHRS, YFSETQ. The V gene end was trimmed by 5 bases and the J gene end by 5 bases; junction bases not matched to a gene: 17. This CDR3 has 17 amino acids. The CDR3 is CASSPTGTGIRSDEQYF. In DNA, the CDR3 is TGCGCCAGCAGTCCCACCGGGACAGGGATTAGAAGCGACGAGCAGTACTTC.

The genes are TRBV12-3 or TRBV12-4 and TRBJ2-3, with D perhaps TRBD1 (6 bases). The CDR3 loop spans 15 amino acids. V lost 3 bases to trimming and J lost 1 base, with 11 bases between them. The CDR3 reads CASSLDRTGTDTQYF. DNA of the CDR3: TGTGCCAGCAGTTTGGACCGGACAGGCACAGATACGCAGTATTTT.

V is TRBV12-3 or TRBV12-4 and J is TRBJ2-7; 8 positions match TRBD2. This CDR3 has 15 residues. The junction had 5 bases not matched to a gene; V was cut back by 4 bases and J by 0 bases. The chain's CDR3 is CASSSKRGHSYEQYF. CDR3 sequence (DNA): TGTGCCAGCAGTTCAAAGCGGGGGCACTCCTACGAGCAGTACTTC.

The chain links TRBV27 to TRBJ2-7; D tentatively fits TRBD1 or TRBD2 (6 bases each). The CDR3 is 13 residues long. V lost 6 bases and J 3 bases, leaving 12 bases between the germline ends. The V gene's germline CDR1 is MNHEY and CDR2 SMNVEV (reference sequence). The CDR3 bases are TGTGCCAGCAGCCCGAGGGGGGACTACGAGCAGTACTTC. Amino acids: CASSPRGDYEQYF.

Only a few counts were recorded for this clonotype. This chain links TRBV29-1 with TRBJ2-7, with a weak D call TRBD1 (5 bases). Germline loops: CDR1 SQVTM, CDR2 ANQGSEA. Trimming cost V 2 bases and J 4 bases, with 15 bases left between them. CDR3 size: 14 residues. This chain's CDR3 is CSVEPLTANYEQYV. In nucleotides, the CDR3 is TGCAGCGTTGAACCCTTGACAGCTAATTACGAGCAGTACGTC.

This clonotype has just a few counts. The V and J genes are TRBV10-3 and TRBJ2-5; the D gene is possibly TRBD2 (7 bases). This CDR3 has 14 residues. From germline, CDR1 is ENHRY and CDR2 SYGVKD. V lost 8 bases and J 1 base, leaving 14 bases between the germline ends. CDR3 protein: CAIQGGGAQETQYF. The CDR3 DNA follows: TGTGCCATCCAGGGAGGGGGGGCCCAAGAGACCCAGTACTTC.

This chain links TRBV13 with TRBJ2-3, with a possible D match to TRBD2 (6 bases). Germline V gene sequence: CDR1 PRHDT, CDR2 FYEKMQ (reference sequence). The CDR3 runs to 15 residues. V was pared by 5 bases and J by 5 bases, with 17 bases between. The CDR3 region is CASSPRLGGGDTQYF. As DNA, the CDR3 is TGTGCCAGCAGCCCCCGTTTGGGAGGAGGAGATACGCAGTATTTT.

The chain recombines TRBV5-1 with TRBJ2-5; a possible D gene is TRBD2 (5 bases). The CDR3 covers 13 residues. V lost 4 bases to trimming and J lost 9 bases, with 16 bases between them. CDR1 SGHRS and CDR2 YFSETQ come from the germline V gene. The CDR3 spells CASSARLEEAQYF. CDR3 in DNA: TGCGCCAGCAGCGCTAGACTGGAGGAGGCCCAGTACTTC.

This clonotype was picked up a small number of times. The chain recombines TRBV6-1 with TRBJ2-7; D call uncertain. The CDR3 is 11 residues long. V gave up 4 bases and J gave up 7 bases, with 8 bases separating them. Per the germline V gene, CDR1 is MNHNS and CDR2 is SASEGT. The CDR3 DNA reads as TGTGCCAGCAGTGTCCGGGCAGAGCAGTACTTC. This encodes CASSVRAEQYF.

This clonotype has more than one count but fewer than ten. This chain connects TRBV11-2 to TRBJ2-4, with 8 bases lining up with TRBD2. The V gene end was trimmed by 0 bases and the J gene end by 5 bases; junction bases not matched to a gene: 12. CDR3 length equals 18 residues. CDR1 is SGHAT and CDR2 is FQNNGV in the germline V gene. CDR3 sequence: CASSLEYSGGLGENIQYF. DNA of the CDR3: TGTGCCAGCAGCTTAGAATACAGCGGGGGATTAGGGGAAAACATTCAGTACTTC. Supplemented by reference TRBV11-2 and TRBJ2-4, the full variable domain reads EAGVAQSPRYKIIEKRQSVAFWCNPISGHATLYWYQQILGQGPKLLIQFQNNGVVDDSQLPKDRFSAERLKGVDSTLKIQPAKLEDSAVYLCASSLEYSGGLGENIQYFGAGTRLSVL.

This clonotype occurred a few times. The chain employs TRBV20-1 and TRBJ2-2; D uncertain. The CDR3 has 13 residues. Germline V CDR1 and CDR2: DFQATT, SNEGSKA (reference sequence). The V and J ends lost 5 bases and 2 bases respectively, with 9 bases between them. The CDR3 loop reads CSAAVPNTGELFF. The CDR3 nucleotides are TGCAGTGCTGCGGTCCCAAACACCGGGGAGCTGTTTTTT.

The CDR3 coding sequence is TGTGCCAGCGGTAGCGAGCAGTACGTC. Residues: CASGSEQYV. The J gene is TRBJ2-7, the V gene TRBV12-3 or TRBV12-4; D not certain. CDR3 length equals 9 residues. V lost 8 bases and J 6 bases, leaving 5 bases between the germline ends.

This chain links TRBV20-1 with TRBJ2-1; D not certain. V was shortened by 1 base and J by 6 bases, with 7 bases between the two germline ends. Looked up from germline, CDR1 is DFQATT and CDR2 is SNEGSKA (reference sequence). The CDR3 is made up of 12 amino acids. CDR3 bases: TGCAGTGCTAGAGCTTTCAGCAATGAGCAGTTCTTC. The encoded protein is CSARAFSNEQFF.

This chain connects TRBV6-2 or TRBV6-3 to TRBJ2-1; D remains unclear. This CDR3 contains 11 residues. Trimming cost V 1 base and J 6 bases, with 1 base left between them. The V gene's germline CDR1 is MNHEY and CDR2 SVGEGT. The CDR3 DNA follows: TGTGCCAGCAGTTACTTCAATGAGCAGTTCTTC. As protein: CASSYFNEQFF.

The genes are TRBV5-1 and TRBJ1-4; D unclear. The CDR3 is made up of 13 amino acids. The germline V gene has CDR1 SGHRS and CDR2 YFSETQ. The V end lost 2 bases, the J end lost 8 bases, and 10 bases lay between the germline ends. The chain's CDR3 is CASSFGGGEKLFF. The CDR3 nucleotides are TGCGCCAGCAGCTTTGGTGGAGGCGAAAAACTGTTTTTT.

The chain links TRBV29-1 to TRBJ2-3; tentatively, D is TRBD2 (6 bases). In germline, CDR1 is SQVTM, CDR2 ANQGSEA. Trimming pared 2 bases from V and 2 bases from J, leaving 11 bases between. This CDR3 region has 14 residues. The CDR3 reads CSVESGVITDTQYF. As DNA, the CDR3 is TGCAGCGTTGAATCGGGGGTAATCACAGATACGCAGTATTTT.